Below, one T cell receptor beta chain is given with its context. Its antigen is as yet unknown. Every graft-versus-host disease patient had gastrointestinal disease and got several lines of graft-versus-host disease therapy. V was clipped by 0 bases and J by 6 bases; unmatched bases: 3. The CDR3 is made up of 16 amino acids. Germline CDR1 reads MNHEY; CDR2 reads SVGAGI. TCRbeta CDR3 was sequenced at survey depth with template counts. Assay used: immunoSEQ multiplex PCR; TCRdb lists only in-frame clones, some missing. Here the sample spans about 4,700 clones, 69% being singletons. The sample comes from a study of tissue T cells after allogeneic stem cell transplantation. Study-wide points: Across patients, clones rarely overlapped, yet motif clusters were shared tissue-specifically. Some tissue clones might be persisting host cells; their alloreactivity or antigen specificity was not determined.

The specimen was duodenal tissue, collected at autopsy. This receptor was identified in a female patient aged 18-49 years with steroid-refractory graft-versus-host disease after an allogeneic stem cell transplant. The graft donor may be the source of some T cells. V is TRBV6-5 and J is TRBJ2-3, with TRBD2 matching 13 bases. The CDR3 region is CASSYSGLAGVDTQYF. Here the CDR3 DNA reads TGTGCCAGCAGTTACTCCGGACTAGCGGGAGTGGATACGCAGTATTTT.